Here is one TCR beta chain with its context. Its antigen is as yet unknown. This sample stems from a study of identifying expanded T cells in peripheral blood. Study results and caveats: Across healthy donors, higher total template counts meant significantly greater two-week count variance. About 1.2 clones differed between technical replicates, versus about 15 and 19 over time.

No infections or other immune events were documented during collection. This table comes from immunoSEQ multiplex PCR, and its TCRdb copy is limited to in-frame clones, with some not included. Of 100,000 to 150,000 clones listed, approximately 86% were seen once; the top ten hold 7% to 10%. This CDR3 region has 15 residues. Trimming removed 1 base from V and 6 bases from J; junction bases left unmatched: 8. Germline V CDR1 and CDR2: WNHNN, SYGVQD (reference sequence). Sequences were obtained from blood. This sequence was found in a person between 18 and 69 years old in good health. The gene calls are TRBV10-1 and TRBJ2-7; 8 bases are a match to TRBD2. Here the CDR3 DNA reads TGCGCCAGCAGTGAGTACCGCGGGGGGCCACGCGAGCAGTACTTC. As protein: CASSEYRGGPREQYF.